This record looks at one TCR beta chain sequence and its context. CDR1 is GTSNPN and CDR2 is SVGIG in the germline V gene (reference sequence). V gave up 5 bases and J gave up 7 bases; unmatched junction bases: 17. This CDR3 region has 17 residues. Primers included in the PCR were 60 Vbeta and 13 Jbeta primers. Some clones are missing from TCRdb's copy, which holds only in-frame ones; the method was immunoSEQ multiplex PCR. The sample lists about 55,000 clones; about 82% were seen once. The record originates from a study of cytomegalovirus exposure and HLA in healthy donors. This sequence was found in a man between 25 and 39 years old in good health and CMV-seronegative. This sequence joins TRBV30 and TRBJ2-1; 10 nucleotides align to TRBD2. The sample taken for sequencing was PBMCs. CDR3 amino acids: CAWDRSRTSGARNEQFF. CDR3 sequence (DNA): TGTGCCTGGGACAGGTCAAGGACTAGCGGAGCAAGGAATGAGCAGTTCTTC.